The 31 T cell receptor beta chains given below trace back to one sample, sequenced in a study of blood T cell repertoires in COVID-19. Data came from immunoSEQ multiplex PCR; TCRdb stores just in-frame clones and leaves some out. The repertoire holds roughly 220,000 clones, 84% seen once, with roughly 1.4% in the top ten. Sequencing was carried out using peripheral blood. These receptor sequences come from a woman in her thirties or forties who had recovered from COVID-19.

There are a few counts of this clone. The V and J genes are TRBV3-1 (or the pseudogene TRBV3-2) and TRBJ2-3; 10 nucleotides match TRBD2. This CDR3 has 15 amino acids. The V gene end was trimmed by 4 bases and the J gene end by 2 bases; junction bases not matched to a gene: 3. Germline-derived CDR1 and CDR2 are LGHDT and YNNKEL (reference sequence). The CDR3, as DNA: TGTGCCAGCAGCCCGGGACTAGCGCCCACAGATACGCAGTATTTT. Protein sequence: CASSPGLAPTDTQYF.

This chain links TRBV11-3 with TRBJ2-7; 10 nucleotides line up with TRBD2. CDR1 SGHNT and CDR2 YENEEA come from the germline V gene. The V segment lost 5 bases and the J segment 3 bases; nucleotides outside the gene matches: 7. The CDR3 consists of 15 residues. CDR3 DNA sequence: TGTGCCAGCAGCCTCACCGGGACTAGCGACTACGAGCAGTACTTC. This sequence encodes CASSLTGTSDYEQYF. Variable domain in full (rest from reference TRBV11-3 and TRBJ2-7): EAGVVQSPRYKIIEKKQPVAFWCNPISGHNTLYWYLQNLGQGPELLIRYENEEAVDDSQLPKDRFSAERLKGVDSTLKIQPAELGDSAVYLCASSLTGTSDYEQYFGPGTRLTVT.

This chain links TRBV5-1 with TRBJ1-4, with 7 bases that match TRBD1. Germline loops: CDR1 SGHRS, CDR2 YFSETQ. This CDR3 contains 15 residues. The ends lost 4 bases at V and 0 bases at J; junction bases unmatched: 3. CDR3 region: CASSPTGPTNEKLFF. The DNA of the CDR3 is TGCGCCAGCAGCCCGACAGGGCCAACTAATGAAAAACTGTTTTTT. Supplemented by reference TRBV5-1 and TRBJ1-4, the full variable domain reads KAGVTQTPRYLIKTRGQQVTLSCSPISGHRSVSWYQQTPGQGLQFLFEYFSETQRNKGNFPGRFSGRQFSNSRSEMNVSTLELGDSALYLCASSPTGPTNEKLFFGSGTQLSVL.

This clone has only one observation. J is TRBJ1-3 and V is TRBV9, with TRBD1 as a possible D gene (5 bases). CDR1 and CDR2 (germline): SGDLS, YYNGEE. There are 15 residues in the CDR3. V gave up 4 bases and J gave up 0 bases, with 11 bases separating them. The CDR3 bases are TGTGCCAGCAGCACGGAGGGGACCTCTGGAAACACCATATATTTT. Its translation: CASSTEGTSGNTIYF. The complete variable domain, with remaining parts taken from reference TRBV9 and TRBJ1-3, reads DSGVTQTPKHLITATGQRVTLRCSPRSGDLSVYWYQQSLDQGLQFLIQYYNGEERAKGNILERFSAQQFPDLHSELNLSSLELGDSALYFCASSTEGTSGNTIYFGEGSWLTVV.

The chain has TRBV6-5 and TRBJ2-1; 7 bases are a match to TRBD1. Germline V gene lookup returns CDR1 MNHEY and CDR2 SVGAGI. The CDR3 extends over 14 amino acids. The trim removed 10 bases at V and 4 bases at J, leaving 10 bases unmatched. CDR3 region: CATSTGPFYNEQFF. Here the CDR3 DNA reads TGTGCCACATCGACAGGGCCTTTTTACAATGAGCAGTTCTTC.

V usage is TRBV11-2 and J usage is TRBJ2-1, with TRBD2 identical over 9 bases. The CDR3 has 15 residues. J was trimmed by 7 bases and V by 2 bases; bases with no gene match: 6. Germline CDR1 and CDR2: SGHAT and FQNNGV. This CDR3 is CASSLWLAGINEQFF. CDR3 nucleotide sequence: TGTGCCAGCAGCTTATGGCTAGCGGGGATTAATGAGCAGTTCTTC.

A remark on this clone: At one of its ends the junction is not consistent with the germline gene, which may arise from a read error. Here the CDR3 DNA reads TGTGCTAGCAGCTTGGCTAGCGGGGGATTAGATACGCAGTATTTT. This sequence encodes CASSLASGGLDTQYF. V gene TRBV7-7 combines with J gene TRBJ2-3; the match to TRBD2 covers 10 bases. From germline, CDR1 is SSHAT and CDR2 FNYEAQ (reference sequence). This CDR3 spans 15 amino acids.

CDR3 protein: CASSLQGEQYF. In DNA, the CDR3 is TGCGCCAGCAGCCTACAGGGCGAGCAGTACTTC. The genes are TRBV5-1 and TRBJ2-7; D possibly corresponds to TRBD1 (6 bases). V gave up 4 bases and J gave up 6 bases, with 8 bases separating them. Germline-derived CDR1 and CDR2 are SGHRS and YFSETQ. This CDR3 has 11 amino acids. The entire variable domain, with the rest obtained from reference TRBV5-1 and TRBJ2-7, is as follows: KAGVTQTPRYLIKTRGQQVTLSCSPISGHRSVSWYQQTPGQGLQFLFEYFSETQRNKGNFPGRFSGRQFSNSRSEMNVSTLELGDSALYLCASSLQGEQYFGPGTRLTVT.

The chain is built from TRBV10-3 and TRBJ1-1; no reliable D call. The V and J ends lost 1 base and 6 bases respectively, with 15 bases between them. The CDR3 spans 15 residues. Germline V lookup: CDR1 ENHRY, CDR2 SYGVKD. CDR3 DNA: TGTGCCATCAGTGAGTTACTGGAGGGAAAAGCTGAAGCTTTCTTT. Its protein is CAISELLEGKAEAFF.

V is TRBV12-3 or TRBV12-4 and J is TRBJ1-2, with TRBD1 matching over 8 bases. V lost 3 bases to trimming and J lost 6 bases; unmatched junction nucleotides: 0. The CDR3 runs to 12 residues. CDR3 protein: CASSLDRDGYTF. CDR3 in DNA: TGTGCCAGCAGTTTGGACAGGGATGGCTACACCTTC.

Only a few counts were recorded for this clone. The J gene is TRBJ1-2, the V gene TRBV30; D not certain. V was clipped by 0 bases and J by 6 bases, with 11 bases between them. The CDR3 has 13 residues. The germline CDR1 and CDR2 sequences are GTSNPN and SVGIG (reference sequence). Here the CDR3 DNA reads TGTGCCTGGAGTGTAGGGAGCGGGGATGGCTACACCTTC. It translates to CAWSVGSGDGYTF. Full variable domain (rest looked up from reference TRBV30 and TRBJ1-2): SQTIHQWPATLVQPVGSPLSLECTVEGTSNPNLYWYRQAAGRGLQLLFYSVGIGQISSEVPQNLSASRPQDRQFILSSKKLLLSDSGFYLCAWSVGSGDGYTFGSGTRLTVV.

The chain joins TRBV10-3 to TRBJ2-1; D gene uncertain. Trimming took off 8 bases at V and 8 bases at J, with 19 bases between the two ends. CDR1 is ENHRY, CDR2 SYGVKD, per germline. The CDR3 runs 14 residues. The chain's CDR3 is CAIGVSLGFYEQFF. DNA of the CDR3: TGTGCCATCGGAGTGTCTCTCGGTTTCTATGAGCAGTTCTTC.

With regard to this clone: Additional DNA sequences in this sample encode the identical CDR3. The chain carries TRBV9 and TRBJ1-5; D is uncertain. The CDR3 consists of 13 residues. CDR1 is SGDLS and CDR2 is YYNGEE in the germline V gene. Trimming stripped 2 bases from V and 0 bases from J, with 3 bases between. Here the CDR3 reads CASSVGSNQPQHF. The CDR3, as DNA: TGTGCCAGCAGCGTCGGTAGCAATCAGCCCCAGCATTTT.

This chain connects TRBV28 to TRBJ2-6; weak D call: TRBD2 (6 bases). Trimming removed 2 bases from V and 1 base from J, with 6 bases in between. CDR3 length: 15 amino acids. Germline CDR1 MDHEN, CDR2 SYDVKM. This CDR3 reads CASSLGGSGANVLTF. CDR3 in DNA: TGTGCCAGCAGTTTAGGGGGGTCTGGGGCCAACGTCCTGACTTTC. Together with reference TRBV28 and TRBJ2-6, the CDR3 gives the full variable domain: DVKVTQSSRYLVKRTGEKVFLECVQDMDHENMFWYRQDPGLGLRLIYFSYDVKMKEKGDIPEGYSVSREKKERFSLILESASTNQTSMYLCASSLGGSGANVLTFGAGSRLTVL.

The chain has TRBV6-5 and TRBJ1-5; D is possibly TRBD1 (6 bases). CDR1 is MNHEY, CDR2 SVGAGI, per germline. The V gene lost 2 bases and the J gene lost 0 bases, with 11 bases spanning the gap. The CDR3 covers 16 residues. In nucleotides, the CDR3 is TGTGCCAGCAGTTACCGTGCAGGGGATAGCAATCAGCCCCAGCATTTT. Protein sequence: CASSYRAGDSNQPQHF.

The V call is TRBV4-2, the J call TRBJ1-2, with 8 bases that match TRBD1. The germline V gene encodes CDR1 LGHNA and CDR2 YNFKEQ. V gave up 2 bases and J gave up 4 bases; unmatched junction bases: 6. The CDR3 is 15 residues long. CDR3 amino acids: CASSQWQGAGYGYTF. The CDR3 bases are TGTGCCAGCAGCCAATGGCAGGGGGCGGGCTATGGCTACACCTTC.

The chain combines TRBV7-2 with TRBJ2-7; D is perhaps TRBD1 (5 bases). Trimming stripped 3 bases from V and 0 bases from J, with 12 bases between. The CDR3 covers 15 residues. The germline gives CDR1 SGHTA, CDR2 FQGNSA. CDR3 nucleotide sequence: TGTGCCAGCAGCTTTTCAGGGTCGTTCTCCTACGAGCAGTACTTC. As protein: CASSFSGSFSYEQYF.

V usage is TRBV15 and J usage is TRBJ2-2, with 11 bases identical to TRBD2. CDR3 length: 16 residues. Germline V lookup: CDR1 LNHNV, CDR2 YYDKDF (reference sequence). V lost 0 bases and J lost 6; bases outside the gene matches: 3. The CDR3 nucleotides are TGTGCCACCAGCAGAGACCTAGCGGGGGGTGCCGGGGAGCTGTTTTTT. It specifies CATSRDLAGGAGELFF.

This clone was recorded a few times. In DNA form, the CDR3 reads TGTGCCAGCAGCGAAGGACAGGGAGGATTTCAGCCCCAGCATTTT. Translating gives CASSEGQGGFQPQHF. The chain employs TRBV3-1 (or the pseudogene TRBV3-2) and TRBJ1-5; 8 bases agree with TRBD1. V lost 5 bases to trimming and J lost 6 bases; unmatched junction nucleotides: 9. Germline lookup yields CDR1 LGHDT and CDR2 YNNKEL (reference sequence). The CDR3 runs 15 residues.

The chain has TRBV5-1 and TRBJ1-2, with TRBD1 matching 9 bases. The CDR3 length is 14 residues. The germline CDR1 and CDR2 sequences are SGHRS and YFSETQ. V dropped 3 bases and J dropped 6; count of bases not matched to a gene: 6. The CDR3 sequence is CASSYYTGGDGYTF. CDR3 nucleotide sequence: TGCGCCAGCAGCTATTATACAGGGGGCGATGGCTACACCTTC. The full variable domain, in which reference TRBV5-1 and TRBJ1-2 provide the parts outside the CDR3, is KAGVTQTPRYLIKTRGQQVTLSCSPISGHRSVSWYQQTPGQGLQFLFEYFSETQRNKGNFPGRFSGRQFSNSRSEMNVSTLELGDSALYLCASSYYTGGDGYTFGSGTRLTVV.

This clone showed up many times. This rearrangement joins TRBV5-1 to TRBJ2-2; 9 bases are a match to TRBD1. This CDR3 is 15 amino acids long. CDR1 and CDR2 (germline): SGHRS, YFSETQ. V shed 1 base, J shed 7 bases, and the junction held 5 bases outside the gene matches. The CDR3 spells CASSLITGGGGELFF. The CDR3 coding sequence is TGCGCCAGCAGCTTGATTACAGGGGGCGGCGGGGAGCTGTTTTTT.

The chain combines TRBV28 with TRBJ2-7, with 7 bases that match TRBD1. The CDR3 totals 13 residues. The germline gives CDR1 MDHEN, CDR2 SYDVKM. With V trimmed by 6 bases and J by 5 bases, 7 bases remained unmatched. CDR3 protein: CASRGTERNEQYF. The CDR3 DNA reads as TGTGCCAGCAGGGGGACAGAGAGGAACGAGCAGTACTTC.

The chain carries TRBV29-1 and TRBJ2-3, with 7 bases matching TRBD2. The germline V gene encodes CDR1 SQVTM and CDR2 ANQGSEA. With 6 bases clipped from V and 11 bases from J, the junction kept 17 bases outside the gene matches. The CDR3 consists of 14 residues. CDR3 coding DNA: TGCAGCGTAGCCCGGGACTCGGCGGGGGAGGGGCAGTATTTT. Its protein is CSVARDSAGEGQYF.

The CDR3 DNA reads TGTGCCAGCAGTCCCCAGGGGTTTTTTGAAAAACTGTTTTTT. Its protein is CASSPQGFFEKLFF. This chain links TRBV27 with TRBJ1-4; possible D gene TRBD1, 6 bases. CDR1 and CDR2 from the germline V gene are MNHEY and SMNVEV (reference sequence). V was pared by 5 bases and J by 7 bases, with 14 bases between. The CDR3 loop spans 14 amino acids.

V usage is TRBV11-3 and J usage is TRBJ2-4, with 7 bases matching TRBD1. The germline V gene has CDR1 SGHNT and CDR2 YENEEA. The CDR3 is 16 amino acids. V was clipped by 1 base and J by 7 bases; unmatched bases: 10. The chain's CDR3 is CASSLGETGPTNIQYF. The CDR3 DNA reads TGTGCCAGCAGCTTAGGGGAGACAGGGCCTACGAACATTCAGTACTTC.

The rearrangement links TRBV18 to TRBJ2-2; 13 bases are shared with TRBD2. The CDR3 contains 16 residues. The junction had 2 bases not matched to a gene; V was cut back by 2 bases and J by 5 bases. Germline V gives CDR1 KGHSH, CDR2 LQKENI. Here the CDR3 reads CASSPGLAGETGELFF. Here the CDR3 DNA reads TGTGCCAGCTCACCAGGACTAGCGGGGGAGACCGGGGAGCTGTTTTTT.

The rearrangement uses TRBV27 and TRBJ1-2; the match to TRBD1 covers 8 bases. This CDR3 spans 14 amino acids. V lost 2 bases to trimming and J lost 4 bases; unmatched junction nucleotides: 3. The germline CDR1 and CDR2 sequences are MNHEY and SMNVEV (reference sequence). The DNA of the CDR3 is TGTGCCAGCAGTTTAGCAGGGGGCGTCTATGGCTACACCTTC. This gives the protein CASSLAGGVYGYTF.

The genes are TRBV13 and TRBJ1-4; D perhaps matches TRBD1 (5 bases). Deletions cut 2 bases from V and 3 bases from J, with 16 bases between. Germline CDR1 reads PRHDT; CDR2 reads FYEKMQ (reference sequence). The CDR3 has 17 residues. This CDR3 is CASSLQGLQKANEKLFF. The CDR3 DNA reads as TGTGCCAGCAGCTTACAGGGTCTCCAGAAGGCTAATGAAAAACTGTTTTTT.

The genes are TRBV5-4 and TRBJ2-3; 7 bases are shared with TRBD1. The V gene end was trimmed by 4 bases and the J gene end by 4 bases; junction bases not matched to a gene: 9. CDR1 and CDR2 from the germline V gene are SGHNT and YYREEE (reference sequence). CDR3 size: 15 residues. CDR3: CASSDRQGASDTQYF. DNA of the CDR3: TGTGCCAGCAGCGACCGACAGGGTGCGTCAGATACGCAGTATTTT. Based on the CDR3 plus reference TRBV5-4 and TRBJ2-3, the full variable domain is ETGVTQSPTHLIKTRGQQVTLRCSSQSGHNTVSWYQQALGQGPQFIFQYYREEENGRGNFPPRFSGLQFPNYSSELNVNALELDDSALYLCASSDRQGASDTQYFGPGTRLTVL.

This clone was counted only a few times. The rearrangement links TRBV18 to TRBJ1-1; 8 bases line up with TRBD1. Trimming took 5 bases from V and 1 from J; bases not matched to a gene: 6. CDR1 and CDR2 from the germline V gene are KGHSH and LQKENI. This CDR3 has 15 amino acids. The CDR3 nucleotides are TGTGCCAGCTCATTTACCGGGACAGGGAACACTGAAGCTTTCTTT. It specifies CASSFTGTGNTEAFF.

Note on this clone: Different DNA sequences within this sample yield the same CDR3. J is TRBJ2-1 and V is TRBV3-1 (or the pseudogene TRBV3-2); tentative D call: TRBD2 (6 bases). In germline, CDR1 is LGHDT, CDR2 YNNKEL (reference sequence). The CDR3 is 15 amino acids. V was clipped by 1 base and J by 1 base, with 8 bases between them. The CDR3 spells CASSQVGGSYNEQFF. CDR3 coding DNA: TGTGCCAGCAGCCAAGTGGGGGGATCCTACAATGAGCAGTTCTTC.